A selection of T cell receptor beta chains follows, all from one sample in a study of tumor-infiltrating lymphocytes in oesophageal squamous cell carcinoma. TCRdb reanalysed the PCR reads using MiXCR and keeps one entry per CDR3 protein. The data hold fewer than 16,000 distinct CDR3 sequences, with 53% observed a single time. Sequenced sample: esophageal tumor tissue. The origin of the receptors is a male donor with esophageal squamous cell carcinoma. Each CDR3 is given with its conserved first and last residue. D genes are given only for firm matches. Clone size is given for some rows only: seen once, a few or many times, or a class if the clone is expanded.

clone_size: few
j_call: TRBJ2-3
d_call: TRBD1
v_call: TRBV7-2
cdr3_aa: CASSHGQGGGDTQYF
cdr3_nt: TGTGCCAGCAGCCACGGACAGGGTGGGGGAGATACGCAGTATTTT

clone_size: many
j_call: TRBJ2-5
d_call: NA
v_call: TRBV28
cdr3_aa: CASSLQGRSTYF
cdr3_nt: TGTGCCAGCAGTTTACAGGGAAGGAGCACGTACTTC

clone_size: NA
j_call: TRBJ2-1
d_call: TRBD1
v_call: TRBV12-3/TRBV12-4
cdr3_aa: CASSPTGGSRNEQFF
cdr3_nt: TGTGCCAGCAGCCCGACAGGGGGGTCACGCAATGAGCAGTTCTTC

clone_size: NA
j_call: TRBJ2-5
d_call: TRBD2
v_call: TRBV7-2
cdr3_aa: CASSPRAGLRNTEAFF
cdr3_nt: TGTGCCAGCAGCCCCCGAGCGGGACTGAGGAACACTGAAGCTTTCTTC

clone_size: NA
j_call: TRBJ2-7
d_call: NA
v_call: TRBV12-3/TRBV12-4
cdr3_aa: CASSLAVRREQYF
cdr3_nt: TGTGCCAGCAGTTTAGCAGTTCGGAGGGAGCAGTACTTC

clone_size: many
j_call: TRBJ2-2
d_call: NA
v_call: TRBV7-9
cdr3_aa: CASSFGAGTNTGELFF
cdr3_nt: TGTGCCAGCAGCTTTGGAGCGGGCACGAACACCGGGGAGCTGTTTTTT

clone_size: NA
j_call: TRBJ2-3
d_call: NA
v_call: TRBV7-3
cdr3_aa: CASSLSRFTDTQYF
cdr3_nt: TGTGCCAGCAGCTTAAGCAGGTTCACAGATACGCAGTATTTT

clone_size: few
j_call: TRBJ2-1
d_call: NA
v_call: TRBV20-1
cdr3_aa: CSATTRALGHSSYNEQFF
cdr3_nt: TGCAGTGCCACAACACGCGCTCTTGGCCACAGCTCCTACAATGAGCAGTTCTTC

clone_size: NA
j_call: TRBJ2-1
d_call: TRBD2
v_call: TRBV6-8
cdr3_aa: CASTYGREGVNEQFF
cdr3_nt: TGTGCCAGCACTTACGGGCGGGAGGGGGTCAATGAGCAGTTCTTC

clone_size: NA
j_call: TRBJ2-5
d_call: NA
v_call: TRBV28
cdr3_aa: CASSRNSAGQETQYF
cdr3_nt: TGTGCCAGCAGTCGTAATTCTGCGGGGCAAGAGACCCAGTACTTC

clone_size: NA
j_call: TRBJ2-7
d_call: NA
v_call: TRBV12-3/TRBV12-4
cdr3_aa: CASSPLGGEQYF
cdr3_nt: TGTGCCAGCAGTCCCCTGGGGGGAGAGCAGTACTTC

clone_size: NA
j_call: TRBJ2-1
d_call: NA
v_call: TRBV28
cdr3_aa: CASSFRENEQFF
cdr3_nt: TGTGCCAGCAGTTTCAGGGAAAATGAGCAGTTCTTC

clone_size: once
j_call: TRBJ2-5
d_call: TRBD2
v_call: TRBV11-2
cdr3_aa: CASSPLIAGPQETQYF
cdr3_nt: TGTGCCAGCAGCCCGCTAATAGCGGGGCCCCAAGAGACCCAGTACTTC

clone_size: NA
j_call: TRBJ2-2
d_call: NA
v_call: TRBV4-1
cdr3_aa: CASSHSRGAGELFF
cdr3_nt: TGCGCCAGCAGCCACTCCAGGGGGGCCGGGGAGCTGTTTTTT

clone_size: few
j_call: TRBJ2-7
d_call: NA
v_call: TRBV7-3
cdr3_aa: CASSFLLGRSLGGEQYF
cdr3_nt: TGTGCCAGCAGCTTTTTACTCGGCCGCTCATTGGGGGGCGAGCAGTACTTC

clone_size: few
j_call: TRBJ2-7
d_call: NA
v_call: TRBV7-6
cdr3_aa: CASSLGLGGTYEQYF
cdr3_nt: TGTGCCAGCAGCTTAGGTCTAGGGGGGACCTACGAGCAGTACTTC

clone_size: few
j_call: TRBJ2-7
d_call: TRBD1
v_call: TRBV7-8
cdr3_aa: CASSLEALDRGYEQYF
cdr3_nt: TGTGCCAGCAGCTTAGAAGCCTTGGACAGGGGTTACGAGCAGTACTTC

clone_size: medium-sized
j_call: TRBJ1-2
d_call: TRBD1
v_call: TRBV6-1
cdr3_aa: CASSPRTTGVGGYTF
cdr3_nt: TGTGCCAGCAGTCCACGAACCACAGGGGTTGGTGGCTACACCTTC

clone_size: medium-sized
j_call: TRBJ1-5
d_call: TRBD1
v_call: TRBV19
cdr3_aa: CASSGTGGNQPQHF
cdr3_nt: TGTGCCAGTAGTGGGACAGGGGGCAATCAGCCCCAGCATTTT

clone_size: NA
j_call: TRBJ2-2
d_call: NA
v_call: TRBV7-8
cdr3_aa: CASRGAANTGELFF
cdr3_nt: TGTGCCAGCAGGGGAGCGGCTAACACCGGGGAGCTGTTTTTT

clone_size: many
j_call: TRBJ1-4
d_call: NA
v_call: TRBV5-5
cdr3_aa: CASSLARVSLNEKLFF
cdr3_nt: TGTGCCAGCAGCTTGGCGCGGGTCAGTCTTAATGAAAAACTGTTTTTT

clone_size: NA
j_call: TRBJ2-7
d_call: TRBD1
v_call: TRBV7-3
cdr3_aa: CASSLGGQGAHEQYF
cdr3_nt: TGTGCCAGCAGCCTCGGGGGACAGGGGGCCCACGAGCAGTACTTC

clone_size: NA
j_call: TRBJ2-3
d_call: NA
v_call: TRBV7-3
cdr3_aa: CASSLGSGSFPDTQYF
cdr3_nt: TGTGCCAGCAGCTTAGGTTCAGGAAGTTTTCCAGATACGCAGTATTTT

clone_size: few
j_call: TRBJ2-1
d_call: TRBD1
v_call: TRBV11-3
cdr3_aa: CASRQLGQGLKGEQFF
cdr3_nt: TGTGCCAGCAGACAGCTGGGACAGGGGTTAAAGGGTGAGCAGTTCTTC

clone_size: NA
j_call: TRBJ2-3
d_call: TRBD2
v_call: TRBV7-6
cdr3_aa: CASSETSGGAGDTQYF
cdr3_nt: TGTGCCAGCAGCGAGACTAGCGGGGGGGCAGGGGATACGCAGTATTTT

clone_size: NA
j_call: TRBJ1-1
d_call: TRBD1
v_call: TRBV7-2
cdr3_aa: CASSLGQMNTEAFF
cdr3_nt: TGTGCCAGCAGCTTGGGACAGATGAACACTGAAGCTTTCTTT

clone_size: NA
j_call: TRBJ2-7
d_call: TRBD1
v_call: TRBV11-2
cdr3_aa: CASSLRQGTGEQYF
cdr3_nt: TGTGCCAGCAGCCTACGACAGGGAACGGGCGAGCAGTACTTC

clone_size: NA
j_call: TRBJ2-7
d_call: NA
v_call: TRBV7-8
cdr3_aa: CASSRDGQSSYNEQYF
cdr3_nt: TGTGCCAGCAGCCGGGACGGTCAGAGCTCCTACAATGAGCAGTACTTC

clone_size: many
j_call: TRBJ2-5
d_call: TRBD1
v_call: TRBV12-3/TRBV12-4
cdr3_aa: CASKTGETQYF
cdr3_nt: TGTGCCAGCAAGACAGGGGAGACCCAGTACTTC

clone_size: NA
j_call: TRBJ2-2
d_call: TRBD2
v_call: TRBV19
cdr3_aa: CASMGLAGGWGELFF
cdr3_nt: TGTGCCAGTATGGGACTAGCGGGAGGGTGGGGGGAGCTGTTTTTT

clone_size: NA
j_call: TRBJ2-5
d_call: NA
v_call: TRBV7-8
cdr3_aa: CASSIRQANGETQYF
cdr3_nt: TGTGCCAGCAGCATAAGACAGGCAAACGGGGAGACCCAGTACTTC

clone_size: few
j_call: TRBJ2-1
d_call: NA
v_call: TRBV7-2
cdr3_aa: CASSSGSYNEQFF
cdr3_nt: TGTGCCAGCAGCTCAGGCTCCTACAATGAGCAGTTCTTC

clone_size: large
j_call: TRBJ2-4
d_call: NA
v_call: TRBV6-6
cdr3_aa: CASSYGGAKNIQYF
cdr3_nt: TGTGCCAGCAGTTACGGGGGAGCCAAAAACATTCAGTACTTC

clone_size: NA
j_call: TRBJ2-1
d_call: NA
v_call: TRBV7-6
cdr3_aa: CASSLDGGRGNEQFF
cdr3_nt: TGTGCCAGCAGCTTAGACGGGGGCAGGGGCAATGAGCAGTTCTTC

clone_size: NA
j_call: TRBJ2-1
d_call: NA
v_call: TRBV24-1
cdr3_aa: CATSDQTGSYNEQFF
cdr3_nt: TGTGCCACCAGTGACCAGACAGGCTCCTACAATGAGCAGTTCTTC

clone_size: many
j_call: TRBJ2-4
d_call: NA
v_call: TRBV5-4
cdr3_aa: CASSFSGRRRNIQYF
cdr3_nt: TGTGCCAGCAGCTTCTCAGGCAGGCGGAGAAACATTCAGTACTTC

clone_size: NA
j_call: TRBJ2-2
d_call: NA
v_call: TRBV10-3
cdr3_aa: CAIKRQDTGELFF
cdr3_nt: TGTGCCATCAAACGGCAGGACACCGGGGAGCTGTTTTTT

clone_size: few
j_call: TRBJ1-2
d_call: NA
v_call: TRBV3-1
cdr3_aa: CASRTGTSAWYTF
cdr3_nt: TGTGCCAGCAGGACCGGGACGTCCGCATGGTACACCTTC

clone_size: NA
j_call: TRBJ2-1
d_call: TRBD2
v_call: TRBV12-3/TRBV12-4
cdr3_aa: CASSLGAGATYNEQFF
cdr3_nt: TGTGCCAGCAGTTTAGGAGCGGGAGCGACCTACAATGAGCAGTTCTTC

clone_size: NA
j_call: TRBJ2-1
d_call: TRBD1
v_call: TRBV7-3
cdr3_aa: CASSLTGVGFYNEQFF
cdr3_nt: TGTGCCAGCAGCTTGACAGGGGTAGGCTTTTACAATGAGCAGTTCTTC

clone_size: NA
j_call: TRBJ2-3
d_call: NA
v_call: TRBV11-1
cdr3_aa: CASSLSRDIYTDTQYF
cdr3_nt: TGTGCCAGCAGCTTATCCCGGGACATATACACAGATACGCAGTATTTT

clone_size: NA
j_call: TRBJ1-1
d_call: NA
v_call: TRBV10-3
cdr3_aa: CAISGRENTEAFF
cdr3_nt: TGTGCCATCAGTGGCAGAGAGAACACTGAAGCTTTCTTT

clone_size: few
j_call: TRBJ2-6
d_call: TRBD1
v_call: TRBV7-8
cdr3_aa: CASSFRMFRDRVSSGANVLTF
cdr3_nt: TGTGCCAGCAGTTTCCGTATGTTCAGGGACAGGGTTTCCTCTGGGGCCAACGTCCTGACTTTC

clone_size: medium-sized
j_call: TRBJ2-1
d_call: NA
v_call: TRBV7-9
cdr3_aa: CASSSDYLGQFF
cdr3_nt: TGTGCCAGCAGCTCCGACTACCTCGGGCAGTTCTTC

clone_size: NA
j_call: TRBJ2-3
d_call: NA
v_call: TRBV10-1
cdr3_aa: CASSEEVPTDTQYF
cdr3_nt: TGCGCCAGCAGTGAGGAAGTTCCCACAGATACGCAGTATTTT

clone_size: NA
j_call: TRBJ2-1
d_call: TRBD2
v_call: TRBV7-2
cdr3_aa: CASSLVVAGRYNEQFF
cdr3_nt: TGTGCCAGCAGCTTAGTTGTAGCGGGAAGATACAATGAGCAGTTCTTC

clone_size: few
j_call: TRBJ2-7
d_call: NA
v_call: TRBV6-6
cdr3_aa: CASSFTYEQYF
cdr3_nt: TGTGCCAGCAGTTTTACCTACGAGCAGTACTTC

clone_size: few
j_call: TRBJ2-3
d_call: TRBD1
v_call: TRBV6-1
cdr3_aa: CASSRQGRSTDTQYF
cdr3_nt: TGTGCCAGCAGTAGACAGGGGCGAAGCACAGATACGCAGTATTTT

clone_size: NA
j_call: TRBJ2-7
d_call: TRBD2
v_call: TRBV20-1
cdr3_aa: CSARGTRGFAEQYF
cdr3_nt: TGCAGTGCTAGGGGGACTAGGGGATTCGCCGAGCAGTACTTC

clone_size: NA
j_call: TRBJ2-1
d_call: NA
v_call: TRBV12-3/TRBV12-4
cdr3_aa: CASSPYASSETQCF
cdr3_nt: TGTGCCAGCAGCCCCTACGCGAGTTCAGAGACCCAGTGCTTC

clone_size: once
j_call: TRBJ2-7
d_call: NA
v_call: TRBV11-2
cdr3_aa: CASSEQVKQYF
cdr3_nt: TGTGCCAGCAGCGAACAGGTCAAGCAGTACTTC

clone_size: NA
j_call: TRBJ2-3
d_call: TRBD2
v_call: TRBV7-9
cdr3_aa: CASSFFRTSGREGRDTQYF
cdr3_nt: TGTGCCAGCAGCTTCTTCCGGACTAGCGGGAGGGAGGGTAGAGATACGCAGTATTTT

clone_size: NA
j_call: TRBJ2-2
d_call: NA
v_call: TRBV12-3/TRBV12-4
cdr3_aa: CASSFRETGELFF
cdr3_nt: TGTGCCAGCAGTTTCAGGGAGACCGGGGAGCTGTTTTTT

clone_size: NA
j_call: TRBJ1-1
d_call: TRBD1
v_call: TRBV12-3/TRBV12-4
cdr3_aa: CASSPAGTGGFEAFF
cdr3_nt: TGTGCCAGCAGTCCTGCCGGGACAGGGGGCTTTGAAGCTTTCTTT

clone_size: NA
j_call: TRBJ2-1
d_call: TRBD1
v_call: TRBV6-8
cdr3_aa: CASRVTGTGRFNEQFF
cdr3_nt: TGTGCCAGCAGAGTTACGGGGACAGGGAGGTTCAATGAGCAGTTCTTC

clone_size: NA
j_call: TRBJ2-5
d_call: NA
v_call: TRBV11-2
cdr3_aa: CASSHGGQETQYF
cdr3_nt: TGTGCCAGCAGCCATGGGGGACAAGAGACCCAGTACTTC